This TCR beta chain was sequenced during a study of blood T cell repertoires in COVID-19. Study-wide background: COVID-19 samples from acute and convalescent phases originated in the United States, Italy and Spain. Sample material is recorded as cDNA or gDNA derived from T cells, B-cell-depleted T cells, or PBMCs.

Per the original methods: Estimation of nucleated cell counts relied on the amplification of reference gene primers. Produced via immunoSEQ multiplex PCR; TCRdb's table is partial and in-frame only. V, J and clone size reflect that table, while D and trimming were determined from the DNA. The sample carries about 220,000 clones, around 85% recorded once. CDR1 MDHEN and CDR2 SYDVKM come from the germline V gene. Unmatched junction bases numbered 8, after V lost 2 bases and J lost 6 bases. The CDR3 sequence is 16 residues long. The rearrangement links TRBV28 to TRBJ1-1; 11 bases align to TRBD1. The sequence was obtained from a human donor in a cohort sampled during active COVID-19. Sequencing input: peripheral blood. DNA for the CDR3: TGTGCCAGCAGTTTACTCCATCGGACAGGGGGCCCTGAAGCTTTCTTT. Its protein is CASSLLHRTGGPEAFF.